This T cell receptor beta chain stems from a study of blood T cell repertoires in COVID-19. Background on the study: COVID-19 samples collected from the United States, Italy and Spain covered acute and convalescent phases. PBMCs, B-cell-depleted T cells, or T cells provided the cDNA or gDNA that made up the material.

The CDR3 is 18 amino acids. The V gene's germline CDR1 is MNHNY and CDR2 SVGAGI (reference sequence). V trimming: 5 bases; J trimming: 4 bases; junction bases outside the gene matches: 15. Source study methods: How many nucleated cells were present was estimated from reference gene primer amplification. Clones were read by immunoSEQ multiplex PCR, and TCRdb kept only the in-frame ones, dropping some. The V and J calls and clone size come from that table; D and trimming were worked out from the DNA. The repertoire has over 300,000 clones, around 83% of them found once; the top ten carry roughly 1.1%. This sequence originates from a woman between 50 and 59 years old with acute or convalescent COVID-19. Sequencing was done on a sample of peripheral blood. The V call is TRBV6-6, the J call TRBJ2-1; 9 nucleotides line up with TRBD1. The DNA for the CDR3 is TGTGCCAGCAGTCAAATCGGACAGGGGCTTCTCCAGTACAATGAGCAGTTCTTC. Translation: CASSQIGQGLLQYNEQFF.